The 2 T cell receptor beta chains listed next were all sequenced from one sample in a study of regulatory T cells in long-lasting Graves disease. Building the TCR beta libraries relied on iRepertoire HTBI primers, and CDR3 regions underwent Arm-PCR. TCRdb reanalysed the multiplex PCR reads using MiXCR and keeps one entry per CDR3 protein. The sample records fewer than 500,000 distinct CDR3 sequences, under 20% being singletons. Time point of the sample: newly diagnosed GD, antithyroid drugs for less than 3 months. The authors made the TCR library using RNA they extracted from PBMCs. These data were also reused for a study on T cells in Graves' hyperthyroidism and ophthalmopathy.

Sequencing was performed on peripheral blood mononuclear cells (PBMCs), taken at new diagnosis, from a patient treated with antithyroid drugs. Every receptor here comes from a man aged 40-55 years with Graves disease.

This clonotype was observed at least ten times. The chain employs TRBV28 and TRBJ2-6; D is possibly TRBD2 (5 bases). Looked up from germline, CDR1 is MDHEN and CDR2 is SYDVKM. The V end was cut by 2 bases, the J end by 3 bases, with 8 bases between. This CDR3 has 15 amino acids. The CDR3 nucleotides are TGTGCCAGCAGTTTACGGGGTGGTGGGGCCAACGTCCTGACTTTC. Translated: CASSLRGGGANVLTF.

The CDR3 loop is CASSLVGGDADTQYF. The DNA for the CDR3 is TGTGCCAGCAGCTTAGTTGGTGGGGATGCAGATACGCAGTATTTT. This chain uses TRBV7-9 with TRBJ2-3; D is undetermined. Trimming took off 1 base at V and 4 bases at J, with 12 bases between the two ends. The CDR3 consists of 15 residues. Germline V CDR1 and CDR2: SEHNR, FQNEAQ (reference sequence).